These T cell receptor beta chains were read from a single sample in a study of identical twins. TCRdb processed the 5' RACE reads anew with MiXCR; each CDR3 protein has one entry. The data contain over 600,000 distinct CDR3 sequences, approximately 22% of them singletons. These data are also associated with another study on T cells expressing NK-cell markers.

Sequenced sample: PBMCs. All receptors derive from a woman between 18 and 29 years old in good health. CDR3s include the opening cysteine and the closing phenylalanine or tryptophan. The D gene is left open where the match is weak. For some rows the clone size is stated as once, few or many, or as a class when expanded; others skip it.

J: TRBJ1-1
V: TRBV6-5
D: NA
size: few
CDR3: CASSYSRASEAFF
DNA: TGTGCCAGCAGTTACTCCAGGGCCTCTGAAGCTTTCTTT

J: TRBJ2-1
V: TRBV6-2/TRBV6-3
D: TRBD1
size: few
CDR3: CASTEGAVSSEQFF
DNA: TGTGCCAGCACCGAGGGGGCGGTCTCTTCTGAGCAGTTCTTC

J: TRBJ2-1
V: TRBV30
D: TRBD2
size: few
CDR3: CAWGRGLGRGNEQFF
DNA: TGTGCCTGGGGCAGGGGACTAGGCAGGGGCAATGAGCAGTTCTTC

J: TRBJ1-5
V: TRBV28
D: TRBD1
size: NA
CDR3: CASTDYRGDQPQHF
DNA: TGTGCCAGCACTGACTACAGGGGTGATCAGCCCCAGCATTTT

J: TRBJ1-2
V: TRBV29-1
D: NA
size: few
CDR3: CSAKHVNYGYTF
DNA: TGCAGCGCAAAACACGTTAACTATGGCTACACCTTC

J: TRBJ2-3
V: TRBV5-1
D: TRBD2
size: few
CDR3: CASRLAGESDTQYF
DNA: TGCGCCAGCAGACTAGCGGGAGAGTCAGATACGCAGTATTTT

J: TRBJ1-5
V: TRBV20-1
D: NA
size: few
CDR3: CSAKRENQPQHF
DNA: TGCAGTGCCAAGCGGGAAAATCAGCCCCAGCATTTT

J: TRBJ2-5
V: TRBV7-9
D: NA
size: NA
CDR3: CASSLVGSLQETQYF
DNA: TGTGCCAGCAGCTTAGTTGGATCGCTACAAGAGACCCAGTACTTC

J: TRBJ2-5
V: TRBV20-1
D: NA
size: many
CDR3: CSARKTSLKETQYF
DNA: TGCAGTGCTAGAAAGACTAGTCTAAAAGAGACCCAGTACTTC

J: TRBJ2-7
V: TRBV20-1
D: TRBD1
size: once
CDR3: CSAISGQGRHEQYF
DNA: TGCAGTGCTATTTCTGGACAGGGTAGGCACGAGCAGTACTTC

J: TRBJ2-7
V: TRBV7-6
D: NA
size: NA
CDR3: CASSLGGVSSYEQYF
DNA: TGTGCCAGCAGCTTAGGCGGGGTTAGCTCCTACGAGCAGTACTTC

J: TRBJ2-3
V: TRBV28
D: TRBD2
size: many
CDR3: CASSLAGGRADTQYF
DNA: TGTGCCAGCAGTTTAGCGGGAGGGCGCGCAGATACGCAGTATTTT

J: TRBJ2-7
V: TRBV5-1
D: NA
size: few
CDR3: CASSNPTSTTF
DNA: TGCGCCAGCAGCAACCCGACAAGTACCACCTTC

J: TRBJ1-1
V: TRBV27
D: TRBD1
size: NA
CDR3: CASSLDRVVDGTEAFF
DNA: TGTGCCAGCAGTCTGGACAGGGTCGTTGATGGCACTGAAGCTTTCTTT

J: TRBJ1-1
V: TRBV5-8
D: NA
size: NA
CDR3: CASSGGARGREAFF
DNA: TGTGCCAGCAGCGGAGGGGCTCGGGGGCGTGAAGCTTTCTTT

J: TRBJ2-3
V: TRBV9
D: NA
size: few
CDR3: CASRTNGADTQYF
DNA: TGTGCCAGCCGGACTAACGGGGCAGATACGCAGTATTTT

J: TRBJ2-1
V: TRBV27
D: NA
size: few
CDR3: CASSLLGIPDEQFF
DNA: TGTGCCAGCAGTTTACTTGGGATCCCTGATGAGCAGTTCTTC

J: TRBJ1-2
V: TRBV5-1
D: NA
size: NA
CDR3: CASSLSTGLGYGYTF
DNA: TGCGCCAGCAGCTTGTCGACAGGTCTTGGGTATGGCTACACCTTC

J: TRBJ2-7
V: TRBV3-1
D: NA
size: NA
CDR3: CASSQGLKYEQYF
DNA: TGTGCCAGCAGCCAGGGACTGAAATACGAGCAGTACTTC

J: TRBJ2-1
V: TRBV5-1
D: TRBD1
size: NA
CDR3: CASSDQGASEQFF
DNA: TGCGCCAGCAGCGACCAGGGGGCATCGGAGCAGTTCTTC

J: TRBJ1-1
V: TRBV3-1
D: TRBD1
size: many
CDR3: CASSQDDRGPEAFF
DNA: TGTGCCAGCAGCCAAGACGACAGGGGTCCTGAAGCTTTCTTT

J: TRBJ2-3
V: TRBV6-2/TRBV6-3
D: TRBD2
size: NA
CDR3: CASSPAHQLLAGGGDTQYF
DNA: TGTGCCAGCAGCCCCGCGCACCAACTACTAGCGGGGGGTGGAGATACGCAGTATTTT

J: TRBJ2-1
V: TRBV5-1
D: NA
size: NA
CDR3: CASSFNRHEQFF
DNA: TGCGCCAGCAGCTTCAATCGACACGAGCAGTTCTTC

J: TRBJ2-1
V: TRBV3-1
D: NA
size: NA
CDR3: CASKGTPYNEQFF
DNA: TGTGCCAGCAAAGGGACACCTTACAATGAGCAGTTCTTC

J: TRBJ2-5
V: TRBV4-1
D: NA
size: NA
CDR3: CASSPGRARETQYF
DNA: TGCGCCAGCAGCCCTGGTAGGGCCCGGGAGACCCAGTACTTC

J: TRBJ2-1
V: TRBV20-1
D: NA
size: many
CDR3: CSASGQPNEQFF
DNA: TGCAGTGCTAGTGGACAGCCCAATGAGCAGTTCTTC

J: TRBJ1-5
V: TRBV20-1
D: NA
size: few
CDR3: CSARDPGYSNQPQHF
DNA: TGCAGTGCTAGAGATCCCGGATATAGCAATCAGCCCCAGCATTTT

J: TRBJ2-4
V: TRBV15
D: NA
size: NA
CDR3: CATSRASGVDKNIQYF
DNA: TGTGCCACCAGCAGAGCGTCAGGGGTCGACAAAAACATTCAGTACTTC

J: TRBJ2-1
V: TRBV4-2
D: TRBD2
size: NA
CDR3: CASSQDVVQRGNNEQFF
DNA: TGTGCCAGCAGCCAAGATGTGGTGCAGCGGGGGAACAATGAGCAGTTCTTC

J: TRBJ2-3
V: TRBV9
D: NA
size: NA
CDR3: CASSVNDGTDTQYF
DNA: TGTGCCAGCAGCGTAAACGACGGCACAGATACGCAGTATTTT

J: TRBJ2-1
V: TRBV24-1
D: TRBD1
size: NA
CDR3: CATSDPGTGYNEQFF
DNA: TGTGCCACCAGTGATCCCGGGACAGGATACAATGAGCAGTTCTTC

J: TRBJ1-2
V: TRBV10-2
D: TRBD1
size: many
CDR3: CASRTTGAGYTF
DNA: TGCGCCAGCAGAACGACAGGGGCAGGCTACACCTTC

J: TRBJ2-3
V: TRBV20-1
D: TRBD2
size: few
CDR3: CSAYPGLGFSTDTQYF
DNA: TGCAGTGCTTATCCGGGACTAGGATTTAGCACAGATACGCAGTATTTT

J: TRBJ2-1
V: TRBV6-6
D: TRBD2
size: few
CDR3: CATLAGHEQFF
DNA: TGTGCCACCCTAGCGGGGCATGAGCAGTTCTTC

J: TRBJ2-5
V: TRBV5-4
D: NA
size: NA
CDR3: CASSLGQLWGIQETQYF
DNA: TGTGCCAGCAGCTTGGGGCAACTCTGGGGCATACAAGAGACCCAGTACTTC